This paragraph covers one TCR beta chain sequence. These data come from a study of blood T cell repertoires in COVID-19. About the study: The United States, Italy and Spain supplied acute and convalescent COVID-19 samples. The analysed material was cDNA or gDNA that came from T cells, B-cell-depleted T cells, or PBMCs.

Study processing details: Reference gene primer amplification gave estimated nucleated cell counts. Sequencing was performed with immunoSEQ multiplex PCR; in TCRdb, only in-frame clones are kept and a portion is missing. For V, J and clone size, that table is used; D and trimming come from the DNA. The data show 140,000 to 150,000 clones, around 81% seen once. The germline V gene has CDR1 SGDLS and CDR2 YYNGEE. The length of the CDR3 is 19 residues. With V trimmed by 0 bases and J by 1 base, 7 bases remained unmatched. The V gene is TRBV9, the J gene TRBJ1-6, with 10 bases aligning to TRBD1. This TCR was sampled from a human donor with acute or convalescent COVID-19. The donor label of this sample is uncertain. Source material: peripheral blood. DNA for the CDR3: TGTGCCAGCAGCGTAGACCCAGACAGGGGGCTATCCTATAATTCACCCCTCCACTTT. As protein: CASSVDPDRGLSYNSPLHF.